Each of the 14 T cell receptor beta chains below was sequenced from the same sample in a study of cytomegalovirus exposure and HLA in healthy donors. Both 60 Vbeta primers and 13 Jbeta primers went into the PCR. Clones were read by immunoSEQ multiplex PCR, and TCRdb kept only the in-frame ones, dropping some. Found here are 200,000 to 250,000 clones, 70% to 80% of them singletons; the top ten hold 3.8%. The sample consisted of PBMCs. Receptors were obtained from a male donor in good health and CMV-seronegative.

The CDR3 coding sequence is TGTGCCAGCAGTTGGGGACTAGGGGAGACCCAGTACTTC. Translated: CASSWGLGETQYF. This chain links TRBV27 with TRBJ2-5, with 8 bases identical to TRBD2. Germline loops: CDR1 MNHEY, CDR2 SMNVEV (reference sequence). The ends lost 4 bases at V and 5 bases at J; junction bases unmatched: 3. CDR3 length: 13 residues.

This chain uses TRBV11-3 with TRBJ2-1; 10 nucleotides agree with TRBD2. J gave up 5 bases and V 2 bases, and 3 bases lay outside the gene matches. Germline CDR1 SGHNT, CDR2 YENEEA. The CDR3 covers 15 residues. The CDR3 is CASSLLAGVNNEQFF. In DNA form, the CDR3 reads TGTGCCAGCAGCTTACTAGCGGGAGTCAACAATGAGCAGTTCTTC.

The CDR3 bases are TGTGCCAGCAGCTTAGGCCCCGGGGCGGGGGCCTCCTACGAGCAGTACTTC. Translated, it gives CASSLGPGAGASYEQYF. The chain is built from TRBV11-2 and TRBJ2-7; tentative D call: TRBD2 (7 bases). V lost 1 base, J lost 0 bases, and 16 bases lay in between. The CDR3 is 17 residues long. The V gene's germline CDR1 is SGHAT and CDR2 FQNNGV.

The chain is built from TRBV5-1 and TRBJ2-7; TRBD2 agrees at 10 bases. V lost 4 bases to trimming and J lost 3 bases; unmatched junction nucleotides: 7. Germline V gene sequence: CDR1 SGHRS, CDR2 YFSETQ. This CDR3 spans 15 amino acids. The DNA for the CDR3 is TGCGCCAGCAGCCCGGGGGGGACTAGCGACTACGAGCAGTACTTC. Translated, it gives CASSPGGTSDYEQYF.

In the case of this clone: The junction differs from germline at one of its ends, possibly a read error. This rearrangement joins TRBV30 to TRBJ1-5, with D unclear. The germline V gene has CDR1 GTSNPN and CDR2 SVGIG (reference sequence). CDR3 size: 16 residues. The CDR3 is CAWSLFQRYSNQPQHF. In DNA form, the CDR3 reads TGTGCCTGGAGCCTTTTCCAACGTTATAGCAATCAGCCCCAGCACTTT.

The chain employs TRBV5-1 and TRBJ2-1, with a weak D call TRBD2 (6 bases). This CDR3 contains 13 residues. The V and J ends lost 6 bases and 9 bases respectively, with 16 bases between them. Germline loops: CDR1 SGHRS, CDR2 YFSETQ. The CDR3 is CASNGGIAAEQFF. In DNA form, the CDR3 reads TGCGCCAGCAATGGCGGGATCGCGGCTGAGCAGTTCTTC.

The chain is built from TRBV19 and TRBJ1-2; 10 bases fit TRBD1. Germline V gene lookup returns CDR1 LNHDA and CDR2 SQIVND (reference sequence). The CDR3 is 14 amino acids. The V and J ends lost 5 bases and 6 bases, in that order; junction bases with no gene match: 6. The CDR3 nucleotides read TGTGCCAGTAGTGGACAGGGGGGTACGGATGGCTACACCTTC. The encoded protein is CASSGQGGTDGYTF. Full variable domain (outside the CDR3, taken from reference TRBV19 and TRBJ1-2): DGGITQSPKYLFRKEGQNVTLSCEQNLNHDAMYWYRQDPGQGLRLIYYSQIVNDFQKGDIAEGYSVSREKKESFPLTVTSAQKNPTAFYLCASSGQGGTDGYTFGSGTRLTVV.

Only a few counts were recorded for this clone. The chain uses TRBV2 and TRBJ2-5, with 8 bases that match TRBD2. The CDR3 has 13 amino acids. The germline gives CDR1 SNHLY, CDR2 FYNNEI. Losses at the gene ends were 5 bases for V and 4 bases for J; bases not matched to a gene: 3. For the CDR3, the DNA is TGTGCCAGCAGTTGGACTAGCCGAGAGACCCAGTACTTC. It translates to CASSWTSRETQYF.

The V and J genes are TRBV4-1 and TRBJ1-1, with 7 bases matching TRBD1. V was clipped by 4 bases and J by 2 bases; unmatched bases: 4. The germline CDR1 and CDR2 sequences are MGHRA and YSYEKL. CDR3 length: 14 amino acids. CDR3 DNA sequence: TGCGCCAGCAGCCTAGGGACAGTTAACACTGAAGCTTTCTTT. It specifies CASSLGTVNTEAFF.

The chain employs TRBV18 and TRBJ2-7, with 7 nucleotides matching TRBD2. The CDR3 runs to 15 residues. In germline, CDR1 is KGHSH, CDR2 LQKENI. Trimming cost V 3 bases and J 2 bases; bases outside gene matches: 7. CDR3: CASSPEPSGPYEQYF. The CDR3 bases are TGTGCCAGCTCACCGGAGCCTAGCGGTCCCTACGAGCAGTACTTC.

The CDR3 loop reads CASRPGLAGAETQYF. CDR3 DNA: TGTGCCAGCAGACCCGGACTAGCGGGAGCAGAGACCCAGTACTTC. V usage is TRBV7-9 and J usage is TRBJ2-5; TRBD2 aligns across 13 bases. The CDR3 is 15 residues long. Germline assignment: CDR1 SEHNR and CDR2 FQNEAQ (reference sequence). V gave up 6 bases and J gave up 4 bases; unmatched junction bases: 5.

The genes are TRBV4-2 and TRBJ2-7; 12 bases are shared with TRBD2. V shed 6 bases and J 3 bases; nucleotides not matched to a gene: 6. The CDR3 is made up of 15 amino acids. The germline CDR1 and CDR2 sequences are LGHNA and YNFKEQ. CDR3 in DNA: TGTGCCAGCAGGGGGAAGGGACTAGCGGGCTACGAGCAGTACTTC. This encodes CASRGKGLAGYEQYF.

The chain links TRBV14 to TRBJ2-3; D perhaps matches TRBD1 (5 bases). The V and J ends lost 4 bases and 7 bases respectively, with 18 bases between them. CDR1 is SGHDN and CDR2 is FVKESK in the germline V gene. There are 15 residues in the CDR3. DNA for the CDR3: TGTGCCAGCAGCCTCCAGGGTCTTCTGGTAAATACGCAGTATTTT. Translated, it gives CASSLQGLLVNTQYF.

This clone was recorded only once. The gene calls are TRBV5-4 and TRBJ2-1, with D perhaps matching TRBD2 (6 bases). The CDR3 consists of 15 residues. Deletions cut 0 bases from V and 2 bases from J, with 9 bases between. In germline, CDR1 is SGHNT, CDR2 YYREEE (reference sequence). CDR3 DNA: TGTGCCAGCAGCTTGGTGTCTAGCGCCTACAATGAGCAGTTCTTC. Its translation: CASSLVSSAYNEQFF.